A single sample is the source of the 6 T cell receptor beta chains below, sequenced in a study of human T cells and chemical hapten exposure. Specified time point: patch test 1, 2 weeks after DPC sensitization. Treatment given: therapeutic diphenylcyclopropenone sensitization with weekly scalp DPC. TCRdb analysed the RACE reads with MiXCR anew, one entry per CDR3 protein. The sample holds fewer than 500,000 distinct CDR3 sequences, nearly 5% seen once. The starting material was whole blood, obtained in connection with sensitization to the hapten diphenylcyclopropenone (DPC). These receptors originate from a woman aged 45-60 years with alopecia areata. Some clones in this sample may be carry-over from other donors' samples.

This chain uses TRBV7-9 with TRBJ1-2, with a weak D call TRBD1 (5 bases). In germline, CDR1 is SEHNR, CDR2 FQNEAQ (reference sequence). Deletions cut 5 bases from V and 2 bases from J, with 12 bases between. This CDR3 region has 14 residues. CDR3 coding DNA: TGTGCCAGCAGCACGGGACTACACAACTATGGCTACACCTTC. Translation: CASSTGLHNYGYTF.

The CDR3 here is CASRAGRAGPYNEQFF. In DNA form, the CDR3 reads TGTGCCAGCAGGGCCGGGCGGGCAGGGCCCTACAATGAGCAGTTCTTC. The rearrangement uses TRBV12-3 or TRBV12-4 and TRBJ2-1; D assignment may be TRBD1 or TRBD2 (5 bases each). The CDR3 has 16 amino acids. The V gene lost 6 bases and the J gene lost 2 bases, with 17 bases spanning the gap.

Worth noting for this clonotype: Since a much larger clone is just one base distant, this may be a read error. V and J are TRBV6-6 and TRBJ1-6; 7 bases fit TRBD1. The CDR3 has 15 residues. Germline V gene data show CDR1 as MNHNY and CDR2 as SVGAGI (reference sequence). Trimming took 2 bases from V and 10 from J; bases not matched to a gene: 8. In nucleotides, the CDR3 is TGTGCCAGCAGTTACATCGGGACAGAGATATCACCCCTCCACTTT. This gives the protein CASSYIGTEISPLHF.

This clonotype was recorded a few times. V gene TRBV28 combines with J gene TRBJ1-4; perhaps TRBD1 as D (5 bases). The CDR3 loop spans 14 amino acids. The ends were cut back, 6 bases at V and 7 bases at J, with 15 bases in the middle. Per the germline V gene, CDR1 is MDHEN and CDR2 is SYDVKM. The CDR3 DNA sequence: TGTGCCAGCAGCCAACCTGGGGGTGCTGAAAAACTGTTTTTT. Translating it yields CASSQPGGAEKLFF.

The gene calls are TRBV30 and TRBJ2-7, with TRBD1 matching over 8 bases. CDR1 GTSNPN and CDR2 SVGIG come from the germline V gene (reference sequence). The V segment lost 2 bases and the J segment 3 bases; nucleotides outside the gene matches: 3. The CDR3 runs 13 residues. CDR3 sequence reads: CAWSPGQGYEQYF. The DNA for the CDR3 is TGTGCCTGGAGTCCTGGACAGGGCTACGAGCAGTACTTC. The full variable domain, its missing parts supplied by reference TRBV30 and TRBJ2-7, is SQTIHQWPATLVQPVGSPLSLECTVEGTSNPNLYWYRQAAGRGLQLLFYSVGIGQISSEVPQNLSASRPQDRQFILSSKKLLLSDSGFYLCAWSPGQGYEQYFGPGTRLTVT.

This clonotype was found many times. This rearrangement joins TRBV7-2 to TRBJ1-1, with no clear D. Germline CDR1 reads SGHTA; CDR2 reads FQGNSA. Trimming took 5 bases from V and 4 from J, leaving 20 bases between them. CDR3 size: 16 residues. As DNA, the CDR3 is TGTGCCAGCAGCCCTTCGGGGTCCCGCGTGGGCACTGAAGCTTTCTTT. Amino acid sequence: CASSPSGSRVGTEAFF.